This entry concerns a single TCR beta chain. The record originates from a study of blood T cell repertoires in COVID-19. In the study overall: Samples representing acute and convalescent COVID-19 were sourced from the United States, Italy and Spain. T cells, B-cell-depleted T cells, or PBMCs supplied cDNA or gDNA.

Original processing methods: The authors estimated nucleated cell counts from reference gene primer amplification. Clones were sequenced by immunoSEQ multiplex PCR, and TCRdb holds only the in-frame ones, with some missing. V and J calls plus clone size are reproduced from that table; the DNA served to infer D and trimming. The profile shows 100,000 to 110,000 clones, about nine tenths of them singletons. The specimen was peripheral blood. The receptor comes from a man over 45 with active COVID-19.

The CDR3 nucleotides read TGTGCCAGCCGAGGTAGTTTACTAGCCAAAAACATTCAGTACTTC. Its translation is CASRGSLLAKNIQYF. The chain links TRBV6-5 to TRBJ2-4, with no clear D. The CDR3 contains 15 residues. CDR1 MNHEY and CDR2 SVGAGI come from the germline V gene. The ends were cut back, 8 bases at V and 0 bases at J, with 14 bases in the middle.